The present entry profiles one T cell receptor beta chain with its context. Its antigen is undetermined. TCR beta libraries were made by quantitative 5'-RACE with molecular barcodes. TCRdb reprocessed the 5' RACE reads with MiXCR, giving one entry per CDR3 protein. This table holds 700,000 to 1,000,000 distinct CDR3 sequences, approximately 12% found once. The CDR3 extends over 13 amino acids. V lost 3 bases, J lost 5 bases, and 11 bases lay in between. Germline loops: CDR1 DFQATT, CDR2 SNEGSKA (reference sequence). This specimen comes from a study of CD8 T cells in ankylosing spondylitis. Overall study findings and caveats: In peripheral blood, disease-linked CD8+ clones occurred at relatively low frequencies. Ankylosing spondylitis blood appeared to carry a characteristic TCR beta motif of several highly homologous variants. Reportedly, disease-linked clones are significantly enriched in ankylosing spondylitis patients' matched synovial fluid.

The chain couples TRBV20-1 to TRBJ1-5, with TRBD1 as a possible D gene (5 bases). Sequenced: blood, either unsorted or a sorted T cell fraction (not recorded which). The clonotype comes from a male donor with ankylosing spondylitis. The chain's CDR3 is CSASSGTYQPQHF. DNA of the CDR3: TGCAGTGCTAGTTCCGGGACGTATCAGCCCCAGCATTTT.